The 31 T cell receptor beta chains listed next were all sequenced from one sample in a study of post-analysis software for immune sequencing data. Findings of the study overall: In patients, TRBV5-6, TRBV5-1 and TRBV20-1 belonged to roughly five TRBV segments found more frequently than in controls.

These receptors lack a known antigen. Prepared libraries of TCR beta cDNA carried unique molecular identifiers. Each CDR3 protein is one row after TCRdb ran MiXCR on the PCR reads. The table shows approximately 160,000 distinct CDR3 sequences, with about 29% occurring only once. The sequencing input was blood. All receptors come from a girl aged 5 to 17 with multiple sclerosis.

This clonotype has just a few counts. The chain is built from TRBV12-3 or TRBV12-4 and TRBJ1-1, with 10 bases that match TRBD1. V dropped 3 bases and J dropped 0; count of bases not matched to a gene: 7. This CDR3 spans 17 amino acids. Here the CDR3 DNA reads TGTGCCAGCAGTTTTCGGACAGGGGGTGGAATGAACACTGAAGCTTTCTTT. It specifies CASSFRTGGGMNTEAFF.

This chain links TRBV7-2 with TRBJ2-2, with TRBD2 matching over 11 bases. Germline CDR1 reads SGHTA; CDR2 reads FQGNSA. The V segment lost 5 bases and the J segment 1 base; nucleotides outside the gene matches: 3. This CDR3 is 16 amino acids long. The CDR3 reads CASSRTSGQNTGELFF. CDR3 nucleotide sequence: TGTGCCAGCAGCCGGACTAGCGGGCAGAACACCGGGGAGCTGTTTTTT.

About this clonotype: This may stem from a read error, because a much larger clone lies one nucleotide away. The CDR3 is CASSLAGEKRAKNIQYF. DNA of the CDR3: TGTGCCAGCAGCTTGGCCGGAGAGAAAAGGGCCAAAAACATTCAGTACTTC. The chain combines TRBV5-6 with TRBJ2-4, with unresolved D. Per germline, CDR1 SGHDT and CDR2 YYEEEE. CDR3 length: 17 residues. Trimming pared 0 bases from V and 1 base from J, leaving 14 bases between.

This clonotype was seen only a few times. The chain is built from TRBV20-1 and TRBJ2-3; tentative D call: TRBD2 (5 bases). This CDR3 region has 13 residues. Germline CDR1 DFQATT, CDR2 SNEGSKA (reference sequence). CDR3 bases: TGCAGGACGAATGGAGGTCAGGCAGATACGCAGTATTTT. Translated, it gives CRTNGGQADTQYF.

The CDR3 DNA reads TGCAGTGCTAGAGCCGCCGGGACCGCTGAGGATACGCAGTATTTT. Protein product: CSARAAGTAEDTQYF. This chain uses TRBV20-1 with TRBJ2-3; D is possibly TRBD1 or TRBD2 (5 bases each). This CDR3 region has 15 residues. The V gene's germline CDR1 is DFQATT and CDR2 SNEGSKA (reference sequence). V was clipped by 1 base and J by 6 bases, with 17 bases between them.

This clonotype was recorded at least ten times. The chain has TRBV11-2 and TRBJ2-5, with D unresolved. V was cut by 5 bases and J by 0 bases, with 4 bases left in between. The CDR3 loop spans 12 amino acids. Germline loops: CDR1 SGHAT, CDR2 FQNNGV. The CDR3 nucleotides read TGTGCCAGCAGCACGGACCAAGAGACCCAGTACTTC. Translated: CASSTDQETQYF.

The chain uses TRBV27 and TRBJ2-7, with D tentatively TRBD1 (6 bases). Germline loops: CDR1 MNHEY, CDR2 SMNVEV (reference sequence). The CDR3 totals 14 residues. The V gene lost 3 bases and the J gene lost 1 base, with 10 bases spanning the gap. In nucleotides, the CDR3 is TGTGCCAGCAGTTTCAGGGGCGATTCCTACGAGCAGTACTTC. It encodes CASSFRGDSYEQYF.

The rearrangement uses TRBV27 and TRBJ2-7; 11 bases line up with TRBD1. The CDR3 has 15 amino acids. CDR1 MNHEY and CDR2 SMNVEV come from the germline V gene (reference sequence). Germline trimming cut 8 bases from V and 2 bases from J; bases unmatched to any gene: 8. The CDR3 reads CASAYGDRGTYEQYF. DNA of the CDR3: TGTGCCAGCGCCTATGGGGACAGGGGGACCTACGAGCAGTACTTC.

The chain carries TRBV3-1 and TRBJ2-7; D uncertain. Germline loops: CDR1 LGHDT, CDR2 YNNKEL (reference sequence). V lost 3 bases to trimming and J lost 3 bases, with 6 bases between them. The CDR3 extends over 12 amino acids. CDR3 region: CASSHDRYEQYF. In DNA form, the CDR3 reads TGTGCCAGCAGCCACGACCGCTACGAGCAGTACTTC.

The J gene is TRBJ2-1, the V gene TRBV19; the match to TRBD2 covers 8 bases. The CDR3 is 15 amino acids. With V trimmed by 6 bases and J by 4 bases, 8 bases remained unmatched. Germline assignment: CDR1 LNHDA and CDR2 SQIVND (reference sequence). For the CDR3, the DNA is TGTGCCAGTAGAAATAGCGGGGACTTTTACAATGAGCAGTTCTTC. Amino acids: CASRNSGDFYNEQFF.

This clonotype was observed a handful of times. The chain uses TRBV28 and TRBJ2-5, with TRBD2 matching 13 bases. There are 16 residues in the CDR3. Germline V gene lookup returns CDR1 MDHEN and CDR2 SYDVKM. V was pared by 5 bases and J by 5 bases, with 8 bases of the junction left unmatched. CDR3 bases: TGTGCCAGCAGTGGGGGACTAGCGGGACCCAGGGAGACCCAGTACTTC. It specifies CASSGGLAGPRETQYF.

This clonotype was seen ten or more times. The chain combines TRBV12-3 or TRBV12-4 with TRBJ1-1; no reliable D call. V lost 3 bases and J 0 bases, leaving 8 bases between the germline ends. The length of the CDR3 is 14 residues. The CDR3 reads CASSLGGMNTEAFF. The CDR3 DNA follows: TGTGCCAGCAGTTTGGGAGGGATGAACACTGAAGCTTTCTTT.

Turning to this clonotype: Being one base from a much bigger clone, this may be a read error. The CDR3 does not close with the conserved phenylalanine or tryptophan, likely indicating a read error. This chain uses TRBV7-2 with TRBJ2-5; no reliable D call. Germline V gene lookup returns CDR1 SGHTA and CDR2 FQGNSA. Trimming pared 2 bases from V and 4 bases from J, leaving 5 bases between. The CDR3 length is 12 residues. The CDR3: CASSLSRETQYC. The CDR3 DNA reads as TGTGCCAGCAGCTTAAGCAGAGAGACCCAGTACTGC.

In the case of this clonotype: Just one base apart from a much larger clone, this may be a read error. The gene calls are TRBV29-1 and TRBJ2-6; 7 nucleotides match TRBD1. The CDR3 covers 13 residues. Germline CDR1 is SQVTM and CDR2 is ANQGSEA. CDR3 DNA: TGCAGCGTAGGGGGCTCTGGGGCCAACGTCCGGACTTTC. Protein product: CSVGGSGANVRTF. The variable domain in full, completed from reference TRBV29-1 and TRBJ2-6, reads SAVISQKPSRDICQRGTSLTIQCQVDSQVTMMFWYRQQPGQSLTLIATANQGSEATYESGFVIDKFPISRPNLTFSTLTVSNMSPEDSSIYLCSVGGSGANVRTFGAGSRLTVL.

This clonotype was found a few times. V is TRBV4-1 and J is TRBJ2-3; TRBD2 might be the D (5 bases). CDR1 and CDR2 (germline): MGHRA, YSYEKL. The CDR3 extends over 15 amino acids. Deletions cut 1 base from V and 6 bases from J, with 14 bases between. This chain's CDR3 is CASSQAPRGSDTQYF. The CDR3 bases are TGCGCCAGCAGCCAAGCGCCCCGAGGGTCTGATACGCAGTATTTT.

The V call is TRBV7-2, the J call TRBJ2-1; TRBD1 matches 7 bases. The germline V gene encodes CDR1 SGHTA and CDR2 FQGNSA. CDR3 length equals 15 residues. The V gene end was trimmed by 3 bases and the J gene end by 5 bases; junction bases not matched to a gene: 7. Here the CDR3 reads CASSFTPGQNNEQFF. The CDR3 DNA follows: TGTGCCAGCAGCTTTACACCGGGACAGAACAATGAGCAGTTCTTC.

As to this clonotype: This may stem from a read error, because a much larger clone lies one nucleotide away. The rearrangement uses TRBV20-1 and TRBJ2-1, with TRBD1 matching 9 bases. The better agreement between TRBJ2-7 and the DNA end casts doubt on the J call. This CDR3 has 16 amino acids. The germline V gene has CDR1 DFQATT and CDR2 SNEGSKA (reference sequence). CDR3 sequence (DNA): TGCAGTGCTACCCCGGTGGACAGGGGAATCTACAATGAGCAGTACTTC. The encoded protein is CSATPVDRGIYNEQYF.

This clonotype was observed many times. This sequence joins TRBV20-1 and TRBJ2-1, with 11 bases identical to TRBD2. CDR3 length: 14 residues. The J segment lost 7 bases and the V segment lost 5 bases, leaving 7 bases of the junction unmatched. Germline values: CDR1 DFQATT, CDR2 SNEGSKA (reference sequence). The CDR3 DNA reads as TGCAGTGCTCTTGGGGGACTAGCGGAAAATGAGCAGTTCTTC. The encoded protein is CSALGGLAENEQFF.

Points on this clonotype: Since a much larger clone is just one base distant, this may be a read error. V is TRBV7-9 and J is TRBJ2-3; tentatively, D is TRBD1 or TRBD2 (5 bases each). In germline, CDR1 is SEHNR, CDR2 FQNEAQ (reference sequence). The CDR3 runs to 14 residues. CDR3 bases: TGTGCCAACAGCCCCCGGGGCCTCACAGATACGCAGTATTTT. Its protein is CANSPRGLTDTQYF.

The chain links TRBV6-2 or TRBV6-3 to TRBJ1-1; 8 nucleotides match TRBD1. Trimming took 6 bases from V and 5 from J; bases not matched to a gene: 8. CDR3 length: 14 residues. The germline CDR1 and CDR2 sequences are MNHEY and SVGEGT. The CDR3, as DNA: TGTGCCAGCAGCCAAATGACAGGGGTGACTGAAGCTTTCTTT. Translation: CASSQMTGVTEAFF.

CDR3 DNA sequence: TGTGCCAGCGGCCCGTCCATCTCCTACGAGCAGTACTTC. Its translation: CASGPSISYEQYF. The rearrangement links TRBV6-5 to TRBJ2-7; D is ambiguous. V shed 8 bases and J shed 0 bases, with 11 bases lying between them. Per germline, CDR1 MNHEY and CDR2 SVGAGI. This CDR3 has 13 residues.

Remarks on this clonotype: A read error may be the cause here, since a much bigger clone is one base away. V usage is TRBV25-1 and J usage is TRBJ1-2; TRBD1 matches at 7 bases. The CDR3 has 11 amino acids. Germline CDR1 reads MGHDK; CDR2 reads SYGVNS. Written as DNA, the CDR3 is TGTGCCACCGGACAGGACTATGGCTACATCTTC. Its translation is CATGQDYGYIF.

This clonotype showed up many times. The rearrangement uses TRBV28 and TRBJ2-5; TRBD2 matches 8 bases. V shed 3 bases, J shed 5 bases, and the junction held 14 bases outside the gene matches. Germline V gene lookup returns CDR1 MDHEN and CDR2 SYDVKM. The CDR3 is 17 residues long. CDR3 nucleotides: TGTGCCAGCAGTTTCCCGGGACTAGGACCTTCGGGGGAGACCCAGTACTTC. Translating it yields CASSFPGLGPSGETQYF.

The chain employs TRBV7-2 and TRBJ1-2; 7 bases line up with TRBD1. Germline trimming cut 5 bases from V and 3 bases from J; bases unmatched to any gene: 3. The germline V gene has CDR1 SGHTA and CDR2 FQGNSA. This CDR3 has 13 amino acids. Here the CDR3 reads CASSPGTDYGYTF. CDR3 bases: TGTGCCAGCAGCCCGGGGACAGACTATGGCTACACCTTC. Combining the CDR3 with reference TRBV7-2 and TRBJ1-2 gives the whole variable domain GAGVSQSPSNKVTEKGKDVELRCDPISGHTALYWYRQSLGQGLEFLIYFQGNSAPDKSGLPSDRFSAERTGGSVSTLTIQRTQQEDSAVYLCASSPGTDYGYTFGSGTRLTVV.

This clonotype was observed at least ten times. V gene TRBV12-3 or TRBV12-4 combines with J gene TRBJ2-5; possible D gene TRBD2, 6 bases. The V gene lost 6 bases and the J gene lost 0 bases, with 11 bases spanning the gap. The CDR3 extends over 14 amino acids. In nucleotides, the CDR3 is TGTGCCAGCAGCCATGGGGGGTACCAAGAGACCCAGTACTTC. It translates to CASSHGGYQETQYF.

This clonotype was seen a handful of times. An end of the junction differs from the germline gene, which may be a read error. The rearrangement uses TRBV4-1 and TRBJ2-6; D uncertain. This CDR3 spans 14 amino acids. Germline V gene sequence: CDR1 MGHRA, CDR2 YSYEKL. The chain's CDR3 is CVSSQISGANVLTF. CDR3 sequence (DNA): TGCGTCAGCAGCCAAATCTCTGGGGCCAACGTCCTGACTTTC.

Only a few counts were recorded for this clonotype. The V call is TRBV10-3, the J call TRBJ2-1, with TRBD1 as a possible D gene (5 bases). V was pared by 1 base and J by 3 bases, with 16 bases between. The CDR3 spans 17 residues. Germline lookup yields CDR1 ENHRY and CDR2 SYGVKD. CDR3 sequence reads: CAISEYPGYHDYNEQFF. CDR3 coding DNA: TGTGCCATCAGTGAGTACCCAGGGTATCATGACTACAATGAGCAGTTCTTC.

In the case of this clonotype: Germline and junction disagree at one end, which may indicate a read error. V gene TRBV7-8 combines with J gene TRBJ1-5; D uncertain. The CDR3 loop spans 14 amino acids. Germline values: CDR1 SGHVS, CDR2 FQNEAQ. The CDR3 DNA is TGTGCCAGCAACTTAAAATATAGCAATCAGCCCCAGCATTTT. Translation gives CASNLKYSNQPQHF.

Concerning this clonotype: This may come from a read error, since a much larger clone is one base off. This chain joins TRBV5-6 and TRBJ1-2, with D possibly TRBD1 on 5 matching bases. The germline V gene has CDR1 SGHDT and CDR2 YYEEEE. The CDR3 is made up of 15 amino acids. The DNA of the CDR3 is TGTGCCAGCAGCCTCGGGGCGCGGGCCCTCTATAGCTACACCTTC. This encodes CASSLGARALYSYTF. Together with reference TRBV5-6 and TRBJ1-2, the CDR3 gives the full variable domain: DAGVTQSPTHLIKTRGQQVTLRCSPKSGHDTVSWYQQALGQGPQFIFQYYEEEERQRGNFPDRFSGHQFPNYSSELNVNALLLGDSALYLCASSLGARALYSYTFGSGTRLTVV.

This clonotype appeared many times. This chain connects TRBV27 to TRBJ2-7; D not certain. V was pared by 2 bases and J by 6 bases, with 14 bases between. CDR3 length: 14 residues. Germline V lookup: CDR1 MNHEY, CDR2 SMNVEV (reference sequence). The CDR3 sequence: CASSLGPTGAEQYF. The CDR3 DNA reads TGTGCCAGCAGTTTAGGACCAACGGGTGCCGAGCAGTACTTC.

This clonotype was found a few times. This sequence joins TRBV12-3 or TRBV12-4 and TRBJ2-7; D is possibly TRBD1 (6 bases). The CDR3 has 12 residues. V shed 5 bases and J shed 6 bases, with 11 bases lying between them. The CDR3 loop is CASSQGPAEQYF. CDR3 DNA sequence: TGTGCCAGCAGTCAGGGGCCCGCCGAGCAGTACTTC.